This entry lists 5 T cell receptor beta chains sequenced from one sample in a study of blood T cell repertoires in COVID-19. Profiling relied on immunoSEQ multiplex PCR, and the TCRdb table lists in-frame clones only, not all of them. The sample lists some 350,000 clones, about 90% seen once, with approximately 3.1% in the top ten. Sequencing was done on a sample of PBMCs or T cells enriched from blood (not recorded which). These receptors were obtained from a woman aged 30 to 39 who had recovered from COVID-19.

The chain employs TRBV7-2 and TRBJ1-1; D is ambiguous. CDR1 is SGHTA, CDR2 FQGNSA, per germline. V lost 1 base, J lost 6 bases, and 9 bases lay in between. The CDR3 consists of 13 residues. The CDR3 nucleotides are TGTGCCAGCAGCTTAGGTCCCAGGTCTGAAGCTTTCTTT. This sequence encodes CASSLGPRSEAFF.

The DNA of the CDR3 is TGTGCCAGTAGTATAGGACAGGGATACACCGGGGAGCTGTTTTTT. Translation gives CASSIGQGYTGELFF. The V and J genes are TRBV19 and TRBJ2-2, with 7 bases lining up with TRBD1. CDR1 is LNHDA, CDR2 SQIVND, per germline (reference sequence). Trimming removed 1 base from V and 3 bases from J; junction bases left unmatched: 2. This CDR3 spans 15 amino acids.

The chain recombines TRBV6-5 with TRBJ1-2, with D perhaps TRBD1 (5 bases). The CDR3 consists of 13 residues. The germline gives CDR1 MNHEY, CDR2 SVGAGI. V dropped 6 bases and J dropped 4 bases, with 12 bases sitting between them. The CDR3 loop is CASSYDRLYGYTF. CDR3 bases: TGTGCCAGCAGCTACGACAGACTCTATGGCTACACCTTC.

The CDR3 nucleotides are TGTGCCAGTCATCGGGAAGATACGCAGTATTTT. Its protein is CASHREDTQYF. The chain carries TRBV2 and TRBJ2-3, with D perhaps TRBD2 (5 bases). Trimming shortened V by 9 bases and J by 5 bases, and 9 bases separated the two germline ends. From germline, CDR1 is SNHLY and CDR2 FYNNEI. There are 11 residues in the CDR3.

This rearrangement joins TRBV3-1 (or the pseudogene TRBV3-2) to TRBJ1-2; maybe TRBD1 (5 bases). Trimming took off 1 base at V and 2 bases at J, with 8 bases between the two ends. Germline assignment: CDR1 LGHDT and CDR2 YNNKEL (reference sequence). This CDR3 has 14 residues. CDR3 DNA sequence: TGTGCCAGCAGCCAAGGGACAACCAACTATGGCTACACCTTC. It encodes CASSQGTTNYGYTF.